One sample yielded the 4 T cell receptor beta chains listed below, sequenced in a study of blood T cell repertoires in COVID-19. The repertoire was sequenced with immunoSEQ multiplex PCR; TCRdb's copy has only in-frame clones and lacks some. The table records about 180,000 clones, around 83% of them present only once. The sequenced material came from peripheral blood. The receptors were gathered from a human donor in a cohort sampled during active COVID-19.

The chain couples TRBV6-2 or TRBV6-3 to TRBJ2-7; D gene uncertain. There are 14 residues in the CDR3. Germline CDR1 and CDR2: MNHEY and SVGEGT. Trimming took 1 base from V and 0 from J, leaving 7 bases between them. CDR3 protein: CASSYLRISYEQYF. In nucleotides, the CDR3 is TGTGCCAGCAGTTACTTGCGGATCTCCTACGAGCAGTACTTC.

This clone was found a few times. The chain is built from TRBV5-5 and TRBJ1-5, with D uncertain. V lost 3 bases, J lost 10 bases, and 14 bases lay in between. This CDR3 is built from 13 residues. The germline V gene has CDR1 SGHKS and CDR2 YYEKEE (reference sequence). The CDR3 nucleotides are TGTGCCAGCAGCTCTCGGGCCGGGGTACCCCAGCATTTT. Translating gives CASSSRAGVPQHF.

This chain links TRBV5-1 with TRBJ1-2; TRBD1 aligns across 7 bases. V was pared by 0 bases and J by 4 bases, with 12 bases of the junction left unmatched. The CDR3 is 17 residues long. From germline, CDR1 is SGHRS and CDR2 YFSETQ. The CDR3 DNA sequence: TGCGCCAGCAGCTTGGCGGGGACAGTAATTTCTTCCTATGGCTACACCTTC. This sequence encodes CASSLAGTVISSYGYTF.

The rearrangement links TRBV7-9 to TRBJ2-7; 9 nucleotides match TRBD2. J was trimmed by 6 bases and V by 5 bases; bases with no gene match: 8. The CDR3 contains 14 residues. CDR1 is SEHNR and CDR2 is FQNEAQ in the germline V gene (reference sequence). The CDR3 loop is CASSVTSGRSEQYF. In nucleotides, the CDR3 is TGTGCCAGCAGCGTCACTAGCGGGCGAAGCGAGCAGTACTTC.